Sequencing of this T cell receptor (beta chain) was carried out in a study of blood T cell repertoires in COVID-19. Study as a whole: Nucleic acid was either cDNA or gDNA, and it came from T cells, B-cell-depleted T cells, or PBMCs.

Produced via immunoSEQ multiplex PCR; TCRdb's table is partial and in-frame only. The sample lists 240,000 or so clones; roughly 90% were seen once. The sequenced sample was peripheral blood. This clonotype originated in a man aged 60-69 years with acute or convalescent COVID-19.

The CDR3 spells CASSVQTRGSGNTIYF. The DNA for the CDR3 is TGTGCCAGCAGCGTTCAGACCAGAGGCTCTGGAAACACCATATATTTT. The V and J genes are TRBV9 and TRBJ1-3; D gene ambiguous. The CDR3 is made up of 16 amino acids. Trimming took 2 bases from V and 0 from J, leaving 12 bases between them. Per the germline V gene, CDR1 is SGDLS and CDR2 is YYNGEE.